The clone carrying this TCR beta chain showed up many times. Its antigen is still unknown. TCRdb reprocessed the multiplex PCR reads with MiXCR, giving one entry per CDR3 protein. The sample has under 250,000 distinct CDR3 sequences, around 32% seen once. The CDR3 has 14 residues. Trimming stripped 3 bases from V and 3 bases from J, with 9 bases between. Germline loops: CDR1 SGHVS, CDR2 FQNEAQ. These data belong to a study of breast tumors, draining lymph nodes, adjacent tissues. Samples came from axillary lymph nodes draining the breast cancer. Study observations and caveats: Compared with lymph nodes, tumors were less diverse; compared with nontumor tissue, more. Findings are consistent with lymph node origin and intratumoral expansion of most tumor T cells. Data only fit, rather than demonstrated, lymph node origin of most tumor T cells. Luminal-like breast cancer showed significantly greater tumor-nontumor repertoire similarity than basal-like breast cancer did.

The sequencing sample was made of axillary lymph node tissue. The clonotype originates from a female donor with breast cancer. Some clones in this sample may be carry-over from other donors' samples. V is TRBV7-8 and J is TRBJ1-5; TRBD1 might be the D (5 bases). This chain's CDR3 is CASSFRTSNQPQHF. CDR3 nucleotide sequence: TGTGCCAGCAGCTTTCGGACATCCAATCAGCCCCAGCATTTT.